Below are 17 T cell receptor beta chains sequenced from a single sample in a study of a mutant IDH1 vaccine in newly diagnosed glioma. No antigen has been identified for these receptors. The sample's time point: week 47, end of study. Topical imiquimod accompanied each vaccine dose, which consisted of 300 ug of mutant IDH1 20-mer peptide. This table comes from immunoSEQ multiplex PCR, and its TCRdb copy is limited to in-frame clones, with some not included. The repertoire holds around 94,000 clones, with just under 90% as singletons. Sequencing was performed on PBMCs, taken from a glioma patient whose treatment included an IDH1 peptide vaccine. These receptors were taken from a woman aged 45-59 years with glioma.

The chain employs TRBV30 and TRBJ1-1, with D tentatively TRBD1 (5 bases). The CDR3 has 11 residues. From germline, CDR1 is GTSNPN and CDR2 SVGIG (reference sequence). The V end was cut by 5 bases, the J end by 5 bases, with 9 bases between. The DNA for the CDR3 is TGTGCCTGGGTACAGGTGACTGAAGCTTTCTTT. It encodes CAWVQVTEAFF.

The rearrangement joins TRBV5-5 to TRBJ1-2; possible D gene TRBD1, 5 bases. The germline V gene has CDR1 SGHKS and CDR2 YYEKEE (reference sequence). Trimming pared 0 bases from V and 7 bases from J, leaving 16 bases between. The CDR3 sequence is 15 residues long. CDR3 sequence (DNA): TGTGCCAGCAGCTTGGTCCTACAGGTTTTGGGTGGCTACACCTTC. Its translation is CASSLVLQVLGGYTF.

The CDR3 DNA sequence: TGTGCCAGCAGCTTCCTTTTAGCGGGAGAGCAGTTCTTC. As protein: CASSFLLAGEQFF. This chain joins TRBV7-3 and TRBJ2-1, with TRBD2 matching 8 bases. J gave up 10 bases and V 3 bases, and 5 bases lay outside the gene matches. CDR3 size: 13 residues. CDR1 and CDR2 (germline): SGHTA, FQGTGA.

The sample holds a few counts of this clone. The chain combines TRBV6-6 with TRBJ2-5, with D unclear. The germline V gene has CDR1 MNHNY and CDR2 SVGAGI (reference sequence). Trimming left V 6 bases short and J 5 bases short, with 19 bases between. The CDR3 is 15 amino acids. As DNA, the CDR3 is TGTGCCAGCAGCCCCCCCGTCCCCAGCGCGGAGACCCAGTACTTC. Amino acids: CASSPPVPSAETQYF.

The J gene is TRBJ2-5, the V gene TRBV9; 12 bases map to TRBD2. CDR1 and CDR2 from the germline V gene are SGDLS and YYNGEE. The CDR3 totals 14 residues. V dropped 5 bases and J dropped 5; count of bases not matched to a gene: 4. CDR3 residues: CASSLAGGPETQYF. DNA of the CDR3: TGTGCCAGCAGTCTAGCGGGAGGGCCCGAGACCCAGTACTTC. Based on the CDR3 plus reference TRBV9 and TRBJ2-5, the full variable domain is DSGVTQTPKHLITATGQRVTLRCSPRSGDLSVYWYQQSLDQGLQFLIQYYNGEERAKGNILERFSAQQFPDLHSELNLSSLELGDSALYFCASSLAGGPETQYFGPGTRLLVL.

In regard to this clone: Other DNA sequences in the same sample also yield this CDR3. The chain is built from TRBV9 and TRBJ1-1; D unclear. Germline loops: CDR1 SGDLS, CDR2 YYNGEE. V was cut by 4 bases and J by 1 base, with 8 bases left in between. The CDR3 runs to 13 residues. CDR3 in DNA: TGTGCCAGCAGCCTCCTGAGGAACACTGAAGCTTTCTTT. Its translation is CASSLLRNTEAFF.

The CDR3 region is CASSQQGPSYEQYF. The CDR3 bases are TGTGCCAGTAGCCAGCAGGGGCCTTCCTACGAGCAGTACTTC. The chain combines TRBV19 with TRBJ2-7; the D gene is possibly TRBD1 (6 bases). V lost 6 bases and J 1 base, leaving 13 bases between the germline ends. CDR1 and CDR2 (germline): LNHDA, SQIVND (reference sequence). This CDR3 region has 14 residues.

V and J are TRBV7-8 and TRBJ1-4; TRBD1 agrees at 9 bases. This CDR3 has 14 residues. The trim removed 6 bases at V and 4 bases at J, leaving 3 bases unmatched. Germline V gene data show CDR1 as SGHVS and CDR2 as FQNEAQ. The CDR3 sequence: CASRETGGNEKLFF. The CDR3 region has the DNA TGTGCCAGCAGGGAGACAGGGGGTAATGAAAAACTGTTTTTT.

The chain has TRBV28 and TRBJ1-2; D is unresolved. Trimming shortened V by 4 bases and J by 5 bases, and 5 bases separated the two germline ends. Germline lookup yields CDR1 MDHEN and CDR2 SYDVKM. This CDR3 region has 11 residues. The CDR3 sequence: CASSYQYGYTF. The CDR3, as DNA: TGTGCCAGCAGTTACCAATATGGCTACACCTTC.

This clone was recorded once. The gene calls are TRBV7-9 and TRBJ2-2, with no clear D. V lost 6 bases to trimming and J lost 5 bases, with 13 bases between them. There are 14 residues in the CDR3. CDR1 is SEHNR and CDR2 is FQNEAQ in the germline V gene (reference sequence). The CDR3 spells CASRDLGSTGELFF. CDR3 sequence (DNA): TGTGCCAGCAGAGACCTAGGTAGTACCGGGGAGCTGTTTTTT.

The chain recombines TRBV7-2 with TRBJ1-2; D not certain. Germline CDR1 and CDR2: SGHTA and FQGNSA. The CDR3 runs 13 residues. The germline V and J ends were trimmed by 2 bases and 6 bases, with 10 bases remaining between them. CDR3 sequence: CASSLKIRDGYTF. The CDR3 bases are TGTGCCAGCAGCTTAAAAATCCGGGATGGCTACACCTTC.

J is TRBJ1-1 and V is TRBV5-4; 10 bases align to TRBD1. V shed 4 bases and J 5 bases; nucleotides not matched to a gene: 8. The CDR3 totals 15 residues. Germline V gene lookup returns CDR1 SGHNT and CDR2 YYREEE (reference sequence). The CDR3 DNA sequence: TGTGCCAGCAGCACCAGACAGGGGGCGAGAACTGAAGCTTTCTTT. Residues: CASSTRQGARTEAFF.

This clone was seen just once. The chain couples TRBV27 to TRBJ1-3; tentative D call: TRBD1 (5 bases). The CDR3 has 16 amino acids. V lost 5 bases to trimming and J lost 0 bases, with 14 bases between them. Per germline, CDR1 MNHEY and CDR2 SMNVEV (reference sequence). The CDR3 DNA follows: TGTGCCAGCAGTCGATGGGGGGGGTTCTCTGGAAACACCATATATTTT. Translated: CASSRWGGFSGNTIYF.

As DNA, the CDR3 is TGTGCCAGCAGTCCCCCGGGGAGGGTAAAGACCCAGTACTTC. Protein: CASSPPGRVKTQYF. The V gene is TRBV7-9, the J gene TRBJ2-5; TRBD2 agrees at 7 bases. Germline trimming cut 6 bases from V and 6 bases from J; bases unmatched to any gene: 10. The CDR3 covers 14 residues. Germline loops: CDR1 SEHNR, CDR2 FQNEAQ (reference sequence).

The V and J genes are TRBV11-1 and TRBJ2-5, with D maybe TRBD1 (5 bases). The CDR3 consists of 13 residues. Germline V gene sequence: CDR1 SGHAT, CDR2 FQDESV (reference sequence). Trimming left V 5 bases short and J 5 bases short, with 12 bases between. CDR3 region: CASSPRVRETQYF. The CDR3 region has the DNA TGTGCCAGCAGCCCCAGGGTTCGGGAGACCCAGTACTTC. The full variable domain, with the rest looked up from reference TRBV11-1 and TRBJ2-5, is EAEVAQSPRYKITEKSQAVAFWCDPISGHATLYWYRQILGQGPELLVQFQDESVVDDSQLPKDRFSAERLKGVDSTLKIQPAELGDSAMYLCASSPRVRETQYFGPGTRLLVL.

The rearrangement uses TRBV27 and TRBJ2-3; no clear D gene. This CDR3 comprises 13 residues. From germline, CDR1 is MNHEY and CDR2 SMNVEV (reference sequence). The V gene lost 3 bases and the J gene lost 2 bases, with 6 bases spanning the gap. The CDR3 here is CASSFGNTDTQYF. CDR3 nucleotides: TGTGCCAGCAGTTTCGGAAACACAGATACGCAGTATTTT.

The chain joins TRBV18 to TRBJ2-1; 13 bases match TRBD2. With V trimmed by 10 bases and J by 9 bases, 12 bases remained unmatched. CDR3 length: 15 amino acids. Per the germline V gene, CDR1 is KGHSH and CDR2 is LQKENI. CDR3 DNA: TGTGCCACCAAAAGCGGGACTAGCGGGACATCTGAGCAGTTCTTC. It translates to CATKSGTSGTSEQFF.